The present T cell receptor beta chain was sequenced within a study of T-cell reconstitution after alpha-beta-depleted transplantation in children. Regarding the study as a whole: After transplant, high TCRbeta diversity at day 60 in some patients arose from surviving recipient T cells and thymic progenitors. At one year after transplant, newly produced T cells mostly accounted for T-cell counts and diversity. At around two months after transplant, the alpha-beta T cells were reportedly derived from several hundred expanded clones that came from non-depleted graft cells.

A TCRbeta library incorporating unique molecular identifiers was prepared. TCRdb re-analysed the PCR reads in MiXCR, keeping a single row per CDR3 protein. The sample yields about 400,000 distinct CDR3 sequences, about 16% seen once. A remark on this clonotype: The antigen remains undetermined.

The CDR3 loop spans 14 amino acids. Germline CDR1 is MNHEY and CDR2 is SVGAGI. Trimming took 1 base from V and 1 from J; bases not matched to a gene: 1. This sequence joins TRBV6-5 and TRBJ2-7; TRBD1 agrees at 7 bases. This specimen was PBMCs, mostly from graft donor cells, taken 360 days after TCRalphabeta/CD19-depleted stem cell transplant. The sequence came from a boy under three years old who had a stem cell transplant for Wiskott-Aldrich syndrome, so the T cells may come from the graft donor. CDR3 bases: TGTGCCAGCAGTTACTTGACAGGGTCCTACGAGCAGTACTTC. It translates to CASSYLTGSYEQYF.